This T cell receptor beta chain stems from a study of identical twins. Findings and caveats of the study: Reduced insertions were recorded for abundant cord blood beta clonotypes, with no such pattern in memory repertoires. A partial confounding effect on zero-insertion analyses could come from invariant MAIT and iNKT cells. Less excess twin sharing appeared in beta out-of-frame sequences.

In TCRdb, the 5' RACE reads were re-called with MiXCR into one record per CDR3 protein. The top ten hold 0.48% of the sample, which has 500,000 to 650,000 distinct CDR3 sequences, 20% to 25% seen once. CDR1 is LGHDT and CDR2 is YNNKEL in the germline V gene (reference sequence). The CDR3 totals 14 residues. The V gene lost 5 bases and the J gene lost 5 bases, with 14 bases spanning the gap. As for this clonotype: The target antigen is unknown.

There were only healthy Caucasians among the donors. This sample was also put to use in a study of yellow fever vaccine responses in identical twins.

The sequencing sample was made of CD4+ T cells sorted from blood. The receptor was derived from a woman under 30 in good health. The V and J genes are TRBV3-1 and TRBJ2-3; the D gene could be TRBD1 or TRBD2 (6 bases each). The CDR3, as DNA: TGTGCCAGCAGCAAAGGGGGAGCGGGAGATACGCAGTATTTT. Residues: CASSKGGAGDTQYF.